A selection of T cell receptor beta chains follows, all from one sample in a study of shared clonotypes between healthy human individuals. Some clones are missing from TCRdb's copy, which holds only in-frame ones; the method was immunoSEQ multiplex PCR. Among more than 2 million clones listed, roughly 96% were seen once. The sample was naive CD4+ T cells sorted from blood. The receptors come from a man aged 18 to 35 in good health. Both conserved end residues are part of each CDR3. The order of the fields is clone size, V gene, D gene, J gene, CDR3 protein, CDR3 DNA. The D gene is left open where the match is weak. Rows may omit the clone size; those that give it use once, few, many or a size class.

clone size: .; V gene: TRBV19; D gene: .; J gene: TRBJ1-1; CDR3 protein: CASSDGQLNTEAFF; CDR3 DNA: TGTGCCAGTAGTGACGGACAGTTGAACACTGAAGCTTTCTTT
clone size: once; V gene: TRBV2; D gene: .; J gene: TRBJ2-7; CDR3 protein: CASSSPPFSYEQYF; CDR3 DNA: TGTGCCAGCAGTTCCCCTCCTTTCTCCTACGAGCAGTACTTC
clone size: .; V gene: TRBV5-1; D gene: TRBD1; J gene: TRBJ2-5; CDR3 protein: CASSFTGEETQYF; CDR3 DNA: TGCGCCAGCAGCTTCACAGGGGAGGAGACCCAGTACTTC
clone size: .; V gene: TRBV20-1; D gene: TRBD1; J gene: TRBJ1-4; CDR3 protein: CSARGQGVLFF; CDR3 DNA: TGCAGTGCTAGAGGACAGGGGGTACTGTTTTTT
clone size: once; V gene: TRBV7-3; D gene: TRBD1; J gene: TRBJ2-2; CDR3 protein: CASSSRTGVAAGELFF; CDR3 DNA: TGTGCCAGCAGCTCCCGGACAGGGGTAGCAGCCGGGGAGCTGTTTTTT
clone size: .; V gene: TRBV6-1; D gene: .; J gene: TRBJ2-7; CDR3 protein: CASSSPTRSAYEQYF; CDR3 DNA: TGTGCCAGCAGTTCACCTACTAGGTCTGCCTACGAGCAGTACTTC
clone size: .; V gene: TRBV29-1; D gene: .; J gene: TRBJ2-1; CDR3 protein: CSDLPGPFFGNEQFF; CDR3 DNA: TGCAGCGACCTACCGGGACCCTTCTTTGGCAATGAGCAGTTCTTC
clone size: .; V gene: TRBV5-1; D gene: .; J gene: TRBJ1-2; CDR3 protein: CASSLRVPEGGYTF; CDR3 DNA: TGCGCCAGCAGCTTGAGGGTCCCGGAGGGAGGCTACACCTTC
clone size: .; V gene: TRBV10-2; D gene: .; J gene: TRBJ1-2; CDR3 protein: CASQLTEGVDYGYTF; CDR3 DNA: TGCGCCAGTCAACTTACGGAAGGGGTAGACTATGGCTACACCTTC
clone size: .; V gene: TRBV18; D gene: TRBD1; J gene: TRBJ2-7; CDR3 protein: CASSTPQGADEQYF; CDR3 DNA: TGTGCCAGCTCCACCCCACAGGGGGCGGACGAGCAGTACTTC
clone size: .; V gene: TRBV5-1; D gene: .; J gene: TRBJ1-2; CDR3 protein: CASSLEGQGSYTF; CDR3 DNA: TGCGCCAGCAGCTTGGAAGGACAAGGAAGCTACACCTTC
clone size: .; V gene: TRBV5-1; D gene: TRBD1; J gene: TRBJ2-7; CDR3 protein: CASSYRQGAEQYF; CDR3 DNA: TGCGCCAGCAGCTATAGACAGGGCGCCGAGCAGTACTTC